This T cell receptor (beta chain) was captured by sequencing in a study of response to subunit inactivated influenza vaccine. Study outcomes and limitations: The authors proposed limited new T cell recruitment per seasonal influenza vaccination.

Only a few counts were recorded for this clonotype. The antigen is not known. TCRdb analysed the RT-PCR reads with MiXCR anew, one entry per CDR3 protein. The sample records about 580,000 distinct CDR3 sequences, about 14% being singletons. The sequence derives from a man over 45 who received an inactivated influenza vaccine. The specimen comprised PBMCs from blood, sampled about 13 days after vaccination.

In DNA, the CDR3 is TGTGCCAGCAGCCCGACCCCCGGACTAGCGGGAACACTATCCTACGAGCAGTACTTC. Its translation is CASSPTPGLAGTLSYEQYF. The chain couples TRBV11-1 to TRBJ2-7, with 12 nucleotides matching TRBD2. The V gene end was trimmed by 5 bases and the J gene end by 1 base; junction bases not matched to a gene: 15. Germline CDR1 reads SGHAT; CDR2 reads FQDESV (reference sequence). This CDR3 region has 19 residues.